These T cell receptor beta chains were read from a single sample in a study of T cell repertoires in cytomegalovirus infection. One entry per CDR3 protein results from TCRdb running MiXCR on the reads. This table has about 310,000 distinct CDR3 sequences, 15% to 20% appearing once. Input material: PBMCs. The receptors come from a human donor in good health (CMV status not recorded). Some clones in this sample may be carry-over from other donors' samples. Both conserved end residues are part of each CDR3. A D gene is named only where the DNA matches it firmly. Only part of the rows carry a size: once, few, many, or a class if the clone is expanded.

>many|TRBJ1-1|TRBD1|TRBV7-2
CASSSGQGASGGAFF
TGTGCCAGCAGCTCCGGACAGGGGGCAAGTGGAGGAGCTTTCTTT
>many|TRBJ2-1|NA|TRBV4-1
CASSQATRNNEQFF
TGCGCCAGCAGCCAAGCAACCAGGAACAATGAGCAGTTCTTC
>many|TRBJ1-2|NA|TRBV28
CATLNSGQKPYGYTF
TGTGCCACCTTAAATTCGGGCCAGAAGCCCTATGGCTACACCTTC
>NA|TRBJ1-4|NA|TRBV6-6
CASSYAGTANEKLFF
TGTGCCAGCAGTTACGCCGGGACGGCGAATGAAAAACTGTTTTTT
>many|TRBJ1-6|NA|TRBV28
CASSFTDSPLHF
TGTGCCAGCAGTTTTACTGATTCACCCCTCCACTTT
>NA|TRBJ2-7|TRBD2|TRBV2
CASSGDRGGGYEQYF
TGTGCCAGCAGTGGGGATCGTGGGGGGGGCTACGAGCAGTACTTC
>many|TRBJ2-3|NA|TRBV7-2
CASSSDISTDTQYF
TGTGCCAGCAGCTCCGACATAAGCACAGATACGCAGTATTTT
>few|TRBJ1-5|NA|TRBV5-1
CASSLDSPNQPQHF
TGCGCCAGCAGCTTGGATAGCCCGAATCAGCCCCAGCATTTT
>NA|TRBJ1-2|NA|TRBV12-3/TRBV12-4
CASSPGFRGDYGYTF
TGTGCCAGTTCGCCGGGGTTTCGAGGGGACTATGGCTACACCTTC
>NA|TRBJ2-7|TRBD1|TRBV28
CASRPTDRERGEQYF
TGTGCCAGCAGGCCCACCGACAGGGAGAGAGGCGAGCAGTACTTC
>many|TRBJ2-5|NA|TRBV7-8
CASSSRGVRETQYF
TGTGCCAGCAGCTCCAGGGGGGTTCGCGAGACCCAGTACTTC
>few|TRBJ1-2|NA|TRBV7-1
CASSHPGVGYTF
TGTGCCAGCAGCCATCCAGGGGTTGGCTACACCTTC
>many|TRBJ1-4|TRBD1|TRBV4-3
CASSQLHHGQGYEKLFF
TGCGCCAGCAGCCAATTACATCATGGACAGGGATACGAAAAACTGTTTTTT
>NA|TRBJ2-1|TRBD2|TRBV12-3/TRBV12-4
CASSPGGGGREQFF
TGTGCCAGCAGCCCCGGGGGGGGAGGACGTGAGCAGTTCTTC
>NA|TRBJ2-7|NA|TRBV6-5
CASSYPPEQYF
TGTGCCAGCAGTTACCCCCCTGAGCAGTACTTC
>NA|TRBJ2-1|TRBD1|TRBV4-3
CASSQEGQGAHEQFF
TGCGCCAGCAGCCAAGAGGGACAGGGGGCTCATGAGCAGTTCTTC
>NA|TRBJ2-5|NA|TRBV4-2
CASSQHLKETQYF
TGTGCCAGCAGCCAACACTTAAAAGAGACCCAGTACTTC
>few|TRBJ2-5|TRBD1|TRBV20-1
CSAIDREETQYF
TGCAGTGCTATAGACAGGGAAGAGACCCAGTACTTC
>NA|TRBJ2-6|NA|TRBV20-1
CSAYRSSGANVLTF
TGCAGTGCGTACAGGAGCTCTGGGGCCAACGTCCTGACTTTC
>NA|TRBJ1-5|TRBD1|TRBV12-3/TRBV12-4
CASSPGQGENQPQHF
TGTGCCAGCAGCCCGGGACAGGGGGAGAATCAGCCCCAGCATTTT
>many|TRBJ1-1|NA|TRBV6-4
CASRLGGSENTEAFF
TGTGCCAGCAGGTTAGGCGGCAGCGAGAACACTGAAGCTTTCTTT
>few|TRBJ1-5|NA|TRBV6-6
CASSPLRLGQGFSNQPQHF
TGTGCCAGCAGCCCACTGCGACTAGGGCAGGGTTTTAGCAATCAGCCCCAGCATTTT
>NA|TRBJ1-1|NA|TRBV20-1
CSASVASYLNTEAFF
TGCAGTGCTAGCGTGGCCAGTTATTTGAACACTGAAGCTTTCTTT
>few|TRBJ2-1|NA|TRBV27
CASRLQGGDEQFF
TGTGCCAGCAGACTACAGGGCGGAGATGAGCAGTTCTTC
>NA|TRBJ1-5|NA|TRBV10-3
CAISEGSHQPQHF
TGTGCCATCAGTGAGGGGAGTCATCAGCCCCAGCATTTT
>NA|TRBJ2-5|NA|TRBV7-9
CASSLGDRGAGRETQYF
TGTGCCAGCAGCTTAGGGGATAGGGGGGCCGGTCGAGAGACCCAGTACTTC
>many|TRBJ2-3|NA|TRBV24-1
CATSGTVSTDTQYF
TGTGCCACCAGTGGGACAGTAAGCACAGATACGCAGTATTTT
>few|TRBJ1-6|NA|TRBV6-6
CARKAAGDNSPLHF
TGTGCCCGGAAAGCGGCGGGAGATAATTCACCCCTCCACTTT
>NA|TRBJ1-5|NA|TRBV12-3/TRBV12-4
CASSQGRRDQPQHF
TGTGCCAGCAGCCAAGGGAGAAGAGATCAGCCCCAGCATTTT
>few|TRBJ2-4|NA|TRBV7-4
CASSLAPGAEDIQYF
TGTGCCAGCAGCCTAGCTCCGGGGGCCGAGGACATTCAGTACTTC
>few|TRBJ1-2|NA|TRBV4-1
CASSTTVFRGYTF
TGCGCCAGCAGTACGACTGTTTTTCGTGGCTACACCTTC
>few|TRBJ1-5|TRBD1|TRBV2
CASSRRDRRYSNQPQHF
TGTGCCAGCAGTAGGAGGGACAGGAGATATAGCAATCAGCCCCAGCATTTT
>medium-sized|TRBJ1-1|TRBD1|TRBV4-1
CASSTRQGADTEAFF
TGCGCCAGCAGCACCCGACAGGGGGCGGACACTGAAGCTTTCTTT
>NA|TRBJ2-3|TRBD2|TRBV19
CASSIGGYSRTDTQYF
TGTGCCAGTAGTATCGGGGGGTACTCTAGAACAGATACGCAGTATTTT
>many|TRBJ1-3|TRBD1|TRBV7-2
CASSRGQGRNTIYF
TGTGCCAGCAGCCGGGGACAGGGCAGAAACACCATATATTTT
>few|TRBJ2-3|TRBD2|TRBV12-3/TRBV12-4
CASSSQRGGSQYF
TGTGCCAGCAGTTCCCAGCGGGGGGGTTCGCAGTATTTT
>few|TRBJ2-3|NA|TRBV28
CASRTGTDTQYF
TGTGCCAGCAGGACGGGCACAGATACGCAGTATTTT
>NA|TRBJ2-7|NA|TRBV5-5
CASSLVSRGGKYEQYF
TGTGCCAGCAGCTTGGTTTCTAGGGGGGGAAAGTACGAGCAGTACTTC
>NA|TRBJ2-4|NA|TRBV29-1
CSVETSAKNIQYF
TGCAGCGTTGAAACGTCGGCCAAAAACATTCAGTACTTC
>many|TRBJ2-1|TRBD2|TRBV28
CASSLAPWGGGAFNEQFF
TGTGCCAGCAGTTTAGCCCCCTGGGGCGGGGGGGCCTTCAATGAGCAGTTCTTC
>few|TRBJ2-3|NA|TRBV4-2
CASSPSVWSTDTQYF
TGTGCCAGCAGCCCCAGTGTTTGGAGCACAGATACGCAGTATTTT
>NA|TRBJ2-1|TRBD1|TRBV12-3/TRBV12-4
CASSPRDRDLHEQFF
TGTGCCAGCAGTCCTCGGGACAGGGATCTCCATGAGCAGTTCTTC
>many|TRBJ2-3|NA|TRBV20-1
CSAPGAAGGLDTQYF
TGCAGTGCCCCTGGAGCGGCTGGAGGGTTGGATACGCAGTATTTT
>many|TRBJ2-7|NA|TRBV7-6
CASSRSGWVGPWDEQYF
TGTGCCAGCAGCCGTTCTGGGTGGGTGGGCCCTTGGGACGAGCAGTACTTC
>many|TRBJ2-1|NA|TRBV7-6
CASSLDYPYNEQFF
TGTGCCAGCAGCTTGGACTACCCCTACAATGAGCAGTTCTTC
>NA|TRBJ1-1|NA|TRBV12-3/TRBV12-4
CASTQQAGDTEAFF
TGTGCCAGCACCCAGCAGGCGGGGGACACTGAAGCTTTCTTT
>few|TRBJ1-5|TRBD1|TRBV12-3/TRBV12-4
CASSTPGQGYQPQHF
TGTGCCAGCAGTACACCGGGACAGGGCTATCAGCCCCAGCATTTT
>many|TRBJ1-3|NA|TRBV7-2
CASSRDKAGNTIYF
TGTGCCAGCAGCCGAGACAAGGCTGGAAACACCATATATTTT
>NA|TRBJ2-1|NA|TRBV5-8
CASSLNRVSYNEQFF
TGTGCCAGCAGCTTGAACAGGGTCTCCTACAATGAGCAGTTCTTC
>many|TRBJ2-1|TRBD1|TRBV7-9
CASRPGQGGNEQFF
TGTGCCAGCAGGCCGGGACAGGGGGGGAATGAGCAGTTCTTC
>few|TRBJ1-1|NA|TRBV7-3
CASSLPGFEAFF
TGTGCCAGCAGCTTACCCGGATTTGAAGCTTTCTTT
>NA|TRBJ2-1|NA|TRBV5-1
CASSVVSGGDEQFF
TGCGCCAGCAGCGTGGTGTCCGGAGGCGATGAGCAGTTCTTC
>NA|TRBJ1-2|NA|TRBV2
CASIPSLTGGYGYTF
TGTGCCAGCATACCCTCCCTGACAGGAGGATATGGCTACACCTTC
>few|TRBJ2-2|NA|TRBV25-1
CASRNSLSTGELFF
TGTGCCAGCAGGAATTCTCTCTCCACCGGGGAGCTGTTTTTT
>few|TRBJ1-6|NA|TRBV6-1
CASTPGGPNSPLHF
TGTGCCAGCACCCCGGGGGGCCCTAATTCACCCCTCCACTTT
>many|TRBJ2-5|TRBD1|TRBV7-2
CASSLIDRGVQETQYF
TGTGCCAGCAGCTTAATTGACAGGGGTGTCCAAGAGACCCAGTACTTC
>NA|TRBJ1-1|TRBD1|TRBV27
CASSPGQGRAMNTEAFF
TGTGCCAGCAGTCCCGGACAGGGTCGGGCCATGAACACTGAAGCTTTCTTT
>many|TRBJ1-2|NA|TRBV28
CASSPLNYGYTF
TGTGCCAGCAGTCCCCTAAACTATGGCTACACCTTC
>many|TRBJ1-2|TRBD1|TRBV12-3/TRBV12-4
CASRETGRVGRYGYTF
TGTGCCAGCAGGGAGACAGGGAGGGTGGGTCGCTATGGCTACACCTTC
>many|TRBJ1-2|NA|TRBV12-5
CASGLVLQGIDYGYTF
TGTGCTAGTGGTTTGGTACTTCAGGGGATTGACTATGGCTACACCTTC